The 8 T cell receptor beta chains reported below all come from one sample, sequenced in a study of CD8 T cells in ankylosing spondylitis. In TCRdb, the 5' RACE reads were re-called with MiXCR into one record per CDR3 protein. The sample lists about 540,000 distinct CDR3 sequences; about 13% were seen once. Study-level findings and limits: One TCR beta motif, made up of about 8 highly homologous variants, appeared characteristic of ankylosing spondylitis blood.

These TCRs' antigens remain unknown. Specimen: blood, either unsorted or a sorted T cell fraction (not recorded which). These receptor sequences come from a male donor with ankylosing spondylitis.

This clonotype was observed a handful of times. The genes are TRBV12-3 or TRBV12-4 and TRBJ1-4; no firm D call. Trimming removed 6 bases from V and 6 bases from J, with 20 bases in between. CDR3 length: 16 amino acids. The CDR3 coding sequence is TGTGCCAGCAGCCAATACTCGGTCCAATCGGATGAAAAACTGTTTTTT. Amino acid sequence: CASSQYSVQSDEKLFF.

The sample holds many counts of this clonotype. The CDR3 DNA sequence: TGTGCCAGCAGTGCGGGAGGGCCCAATGAGCAGTTCTTC. Translation gives CASSAGGPNEQFF. The chain uses TRBV6-4 and TRBJ2-1; 8 bases map to TRBD2. This CDR3 comprises 13 residues. V gave up 4 bases and J gave up 6 bases; unmatched junction bases: 2. CDR1 MRHNA and CDR2 SNTAGT come from the germline V gene.

A few counts support this clonotype. The chain has TRBV5-5 and TRBJ2-1; the match to TRBD1 covers 7 bases. Germline CDR1 and CDR2: SGHKS and YYEKEE (reference sequence). Losses at the gene ends were 7 bases for V and 4 bases for J; bases not matched to a gene: 8. The CDR3 consists of 14 residues. The CDR3 here is CASLPGTVYNEQFF. CDR3 in DNA: TGTGCCAGCTTACCCGGGACAGTATACAATGAGCAGTTCTTC.

The CDR3, as DNA: TGCAGTGCTAGAGATCGTAGGGGGGCATCGTGGCAGCCCCAGCATTTT. This gives the protein CSARDRRGASWQPQHF. This chain links TRBV20-1 with TRBJ1-5, with D maybe TRBD1 (6 bases). The germline V and J ends were trimmed by 0 bases and 7 bases, with 19 bases remaining between them. The germline gives CDR1 DFQATT, CDR2 SNEGSKA (reference sequence). This CDR3 spans 16 amino acids.

This chain's CDR3 is CASSLVSSGRHNEQFF. The DNA for the CDR3 is TGTGCCAGCAGTTTAGTTTCTAGCGGGAGGCACAATGAGCAGTTCTTC. J is TRBJ2-1 and V is TRBV28; 11 bases match TRBD2. Losses at the gene ends were 2 bases for V and 5 bases for J; bases not matched to a gene: 5. The CDR3 consists of 16 residues. Per the germline V gene, CDR1 is MDHEN and CDR2 is SYDVKM.

This clonotype was seen ten or more times. V usage is TRBV20-1 and J usage is TRBJ2-7, with 14 bases that match TRBD2. Germline CDR1 DFQATT, CDR2 SNEGSKA (reference sequence). V lost 1 base, J lost 1 base, and 6 bases stayed unmatched. The CDR3 consists of 17 residues. CDR3 sequence: CSARGLAGGPSSYEQYF. The CDR3 coding sequence is TGCAGTGCTAGAGGACTAGCGGGAGGGCCGTCGTCCTACGAGCAGTACTTC.

CDR3 sequence reads: CASSPHREDNSPLHF. Here the CDR3 DNA reads TGTGCCAGCAGCCCGCACAGGGAAGATAATTCACCCCTCCACTTT. V and J are TRBV3-1 and TRBJ1-6; D is possibly TRBD1 (6 bases). The CDR3 consists of 15 residues. In germline, CDR1 is LGHDT, CDR2 YNNKEL (reference sequence). Trimming pared 4 bases from V and 5 bases from J, leaving 12 bases between. Together with reference TRBV3-1 and TRBJ1-6, the CDR3 gives the full variable domain: DTAVSQTPKYLVTQMGNDKSIKCEQNLGHDTMYWYKQDSKKFLKIMFSYNNKELIINETVPNRFSPKSPDKAHLNLHINSLELGDSAVYFCASSPHREDNSPLHFGNGTRLTVT.

V is TRBV14 and J is TRBJ2-3; the D gene is possibly TRBD2 (5 bases). CDR1 and CDR2 from the germline V gene are SGHDN and FVKESK. V was shortened by 2 bases and J by 0 bases, with 6 bases between the two germline ends. This CDR3 has 14 residues. DNA of the CDR3: TGTGCCAGCAGCCAACGGACTAGCACAGATACGCAGTATTTT. Protein sequence: CASSQRTSTDTQYF.